The next 6 T cell receptor beta chains were all read from a single sample in a study of blood T cell repertoires in COVID-19. Generated by immunoSEQ multiplex PCR, the TCRdb table keeps only in-frame clones and is missing some. The table lists approximately 150,000 clones, 80% of them singletons. Sequencing was performed on PBMCs or T cells enriched from blood (not recorded which). The origin of the receptors is a man aged 35 to 55 who had recovered from COVID-19.

The chain carries TRBV5-1 and TRBJ1-5; 7 nucleotides agree with TRBD1. Germline V gives CDR1 SGHRS, CDR2 YFSETQ. This CDR3 comprises 15 residues. After removal of 4 bases from V and 6 bases from J, the junction contained 10 bases not matched to a gene. In DNA, the CDR3 is TGCGCCAGCAGCGTTCAGGGGGGCATTGGTCAGCCCCAGCATTTT. Encoded protein: CASSVQGGIGQPQHF.

Only a few counts were recorded for this clone. This chain connects TRBV25-1 to TRBJ1-2; D is ambiguous. The germline V and J ends were trimmed by 1 base and 4 bases, with 10 bases remaining between them. Germline V gene sequence: CDR1 MGHDK, CDR2 SYGVNS. The CDR3 is 14 amino acids. The CDR3 loop is CASSESARGYGYTF. The CDR3 DNA is TGTGCCAGCAGTGAATCGGCTCGGGGCTATGGCTACACCTTC.

The chain links TRBV5-4 to TRBJ2-5; no clear D. V lost 2 bases to trimming and J lost 1 base, with 6 bases between them. Per the germline V gene, CDR1 is SGHNT and CDR2 is YYREEE (reference sequence). The CDR3 consists of 13 residues. The CDR3 sequence is CASSLSVQETQYF. CDR3 nucleotide sequence: TGTGCCAGCAGCTTATCAGTCCAAGAGACCCAGTACTTC.

This clone was seen a handful of times. V gene TRBV18 combines with J gene TRBJ1-2; D is possibly TRBD1 (5 bases). The germline V and J ends were trimmed by 2 bases and 2 bases, with 9 bases remaining between them. The length of the CDR3 is 14 residues. Germline assignment: CDR1 KGHSH and CDR2 LQKENI. The CDR3 is CASSPRGTNYGYTF. The DNA of the CDR3 is TGTGCCAGCTCACCAAGGGGCACCAACTATGGCTACACCTTC.

The CDR3 sequence: CASSDTTRGTYNEQFF. The CDR3 DNA is TGTGCCAGCAGCGACACTACGCGGGGGACCTACAATGAGCAGTTCTTC. The chain is built from TRBV7-3 and TRBJ2-1; 7 bases line up with TRBD2. Germline V lookup: CDR1 SGHTA, CDR2 FQGTGA. The CDR3 is 16 amino acids. Trimming removed 5 bases from V and 2 bases from J; junction bases left unmatched: 9.

The rearrangement links TRBV3-1 (or the pseudogene TRBV3-2) to TRBJ1-4; 8 nucleotides align to TRBD1. With V trimmed by 4 bases and J by 6 bases, 10 bases remained unmatched. Germline CDR1 and CDR2: LGHDT and YNNKEL (reference sequence). The CDR3 is 16 residues long. The CDR3 spells CASSPQAGGVYEKLFF. The CDR3 coding sequence is TGTGCCAGCAGCCCCCAGGCAGGGGGCGTTTATGAAAAACTGTTTTTT.